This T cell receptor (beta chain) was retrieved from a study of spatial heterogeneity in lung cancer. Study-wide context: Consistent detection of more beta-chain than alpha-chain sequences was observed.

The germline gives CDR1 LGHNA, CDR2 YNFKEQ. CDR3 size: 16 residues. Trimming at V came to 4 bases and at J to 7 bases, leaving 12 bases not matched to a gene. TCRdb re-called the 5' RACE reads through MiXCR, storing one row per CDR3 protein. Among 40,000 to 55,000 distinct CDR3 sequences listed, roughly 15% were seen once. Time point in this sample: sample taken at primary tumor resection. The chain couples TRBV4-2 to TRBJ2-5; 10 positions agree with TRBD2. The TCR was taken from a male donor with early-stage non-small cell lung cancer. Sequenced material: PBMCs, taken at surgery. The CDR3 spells CASSLRTSGGAGTQYF. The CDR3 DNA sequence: TGTGCCAGCAGCCTTCGGACTAGCGGAGGGGCCGGGACCCAGTACTTC.